These 6 T cell receptor beta chains were sequenced from one sample in a study of blood T cell repertoires in COVID-19. Sequenced by immunoSEQ multiplex PCR; TCRdb stores in-frame clones only, minus some. The table records 100,000 to 150,000 clones, more than 85% of them present only once. The specimen was peripheral blood. All receptors come from a man in his 60s with COVID-19, enrolled during active disease.

This chain uses TRBV2 with TRBJ1-5; D is perhaps TRBD1 (6 bases). CDR1 is SNHLY, CDR2 FYNNEI, per germline. V shed 6 bases and J shed 5 bases, with 14 bases lying between them. This CDR3 contains 14 residues. CDR3 amino acids: CASRNPQGYQPQHF. CDR3 in DNA: TGTGCCAGCAGGAACCCACAGGGTTATCAGCCCCAGCATTTT.

This chain connects TRBV6-1 to TRBJ2-5; 10 positions match TRBD1. The CDR3 has 14 amino acids. V lost 3 bases and J lost 6; bases outside the gene matches: 4. Germline V lookup: CDR1 MNHNS, CDR2 SASEGT. In DNA form, the CDR3 reads TGTGCCAGCAGTGAGGGACAGGGGTTGAAGACCCAGTACTTC. This translates into CASSEGQGLKTQYF.

V gene TRBV5-1 combines with J gene TRBJ2-5; TRBD1 matches 7 bases. The length of the CDR3 is 14 residues. The V gene's germline CDR1 is SGHRS and CDR2 YFSETQ. Trimming at V came to 0 bases and at J to 2 bases, leaving 1 base not matched to a gene. CDR3 sequence reads: CASSLGQGQETQYF. CDR3 nucleotides: TGCGCCAGCAGCTTGGGACAGGGACAAGAGACCCAGTACTTC.

This clone was detected many times. The chain couples TRBV14 to TRBJ2-2; 7 bases are shared with TRBD2. The junction had 8 bases not matched to a gene; V was cut back by 4 bases and J by 6 bases. The length of the CDR3 is 15 residues. In germline, CDR1 is SGHDN, CDR2 FVKESK. The DNA for the CDR3 is TGTGCCAGCAGCCTCGTGGCTAGCGGAGCCGGGGAGCTGTTTTTT. It codes for CASSLVASGAGELFF.

V and J are TRBV18 and TRBJ2-5; possibly TRBD2 for D (5 bases). The V end lost 4 bases, the J end lost 5 bases, and 11 bases lay between the germline ends. The CDR3 runs 13 residues. Per the germline V gene, CDR1 is KGHSH and CDR2 is LQKENI. The CDR3: CASSLKGGETQYF. Here the CDR3 DNA reads TGTGCCAGCTCACTTAAAGGAGGTGAGACCCAGTACTTC.

The chain carries TRBV29-1 and TRBJ2-5; D might be TRBD1 (5 bases). This CDR3 is 14 amino acids long. V dropped 0 bases and J dropped 6 bases, with 14 bases sitting between them. Germline loops: CDR1 SQVTM, CDR2 ANQGSEA. The CDR3 loop is CSVEDRWGIKTQYF. CDR3 sequence (DNA): TGCAGCGTTGAAGATCGCTGGGGCATAAAGACCCAGTACTTC.